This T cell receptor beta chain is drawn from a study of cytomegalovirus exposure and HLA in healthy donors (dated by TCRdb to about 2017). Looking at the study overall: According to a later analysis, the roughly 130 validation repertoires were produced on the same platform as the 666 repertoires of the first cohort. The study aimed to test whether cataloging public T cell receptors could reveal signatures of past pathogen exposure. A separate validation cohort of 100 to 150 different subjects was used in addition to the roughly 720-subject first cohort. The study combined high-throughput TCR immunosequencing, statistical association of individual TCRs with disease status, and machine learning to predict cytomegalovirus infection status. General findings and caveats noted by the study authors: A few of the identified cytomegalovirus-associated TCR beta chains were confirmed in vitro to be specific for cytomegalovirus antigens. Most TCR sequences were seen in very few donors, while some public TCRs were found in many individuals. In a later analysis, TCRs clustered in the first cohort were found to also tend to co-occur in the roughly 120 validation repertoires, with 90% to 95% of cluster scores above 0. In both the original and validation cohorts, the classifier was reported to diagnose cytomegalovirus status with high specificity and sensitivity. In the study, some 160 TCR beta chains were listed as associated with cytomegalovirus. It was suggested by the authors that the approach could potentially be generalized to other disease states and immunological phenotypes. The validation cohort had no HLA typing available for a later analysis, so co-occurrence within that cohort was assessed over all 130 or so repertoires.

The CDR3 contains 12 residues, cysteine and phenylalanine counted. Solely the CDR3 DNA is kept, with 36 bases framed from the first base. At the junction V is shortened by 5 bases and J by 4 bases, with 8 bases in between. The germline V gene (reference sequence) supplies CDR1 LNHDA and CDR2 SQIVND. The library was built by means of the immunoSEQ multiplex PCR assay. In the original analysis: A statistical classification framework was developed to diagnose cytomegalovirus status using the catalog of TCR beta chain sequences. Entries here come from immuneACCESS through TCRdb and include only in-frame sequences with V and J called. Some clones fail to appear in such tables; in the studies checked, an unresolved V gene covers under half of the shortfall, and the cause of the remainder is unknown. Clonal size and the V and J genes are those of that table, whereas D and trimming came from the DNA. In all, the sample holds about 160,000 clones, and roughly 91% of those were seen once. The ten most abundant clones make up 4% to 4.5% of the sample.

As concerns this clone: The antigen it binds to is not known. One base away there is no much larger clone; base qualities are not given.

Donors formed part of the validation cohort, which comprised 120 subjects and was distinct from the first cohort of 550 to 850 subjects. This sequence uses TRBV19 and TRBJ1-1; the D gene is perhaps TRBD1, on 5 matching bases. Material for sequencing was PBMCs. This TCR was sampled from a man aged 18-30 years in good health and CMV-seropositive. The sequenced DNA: TGTGCCAGTAGTCCCGGGGGCACTGAAGCTTTCTTT. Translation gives CASSPGGTEAFF.